The sequence of this TCR beta chain was determined in a study of T-cell memory formation after mild COVID-19 (dated by TCRdb to the early 2020s). At the level of the whole study: TCR sequence clusters from the two donors were found to be largely donor specific. Two young, previously healthy adult volunteers, one female and one male, were included in the cohort. Longitudinal TCRalpha and TCRbeta repertoire sequencing tracked T-cell clones expanding and contracting after mild COVID-19 in a couple of donors.

PBMCs were isolated by Ficoll-Paque density gradient centrifugation. There are a few counts of this clonotype. Its specific antigen is unknown. Per-base qualities were not stored, and no clone one base away is much larger. Data came from an Illumina NovaSeq 6000. TCRalpha and TCRbeta cDNA libraries were constructed by 5'RACE with constant-segment primers, with sample barcodes and unique molecular identifiers being introduced. Trizol reagent was used to extract RNA from every sample. Amplification of the libraries took two PCR steps, and the second step added a second sample barcode plus Illumina TruSeq adapters. Sequencing of libraries was performed on an Illumina NovaSeq with 2 x 150 bp paired-end reads. The source study handled its data this way. Reads were demultiplexed and collapsed into UMI-guided consensus sequences with migec v1.2.7. Using mixcr v2.1.11, UMI consensuses were aligned to TRA and TRB V and J templates and then assembled into clonotypes. A clonotype was counted as expanded or contracted only if both edgeR and NoisET called the change significant, with noise models trained on biological replicates. For edgeR calls, the cutoffs were a false discovery rate-adjusted p below 0.01 and a log2 fold-change threshold of 1. As an exploratory analysis of dynamics, max-normalized trajectories of the 1000 most abundant clonotypes were examined with PCA combined with hierarchical clustering. Each responding clone was given a CD4 or CD8 phenotype based on the CD4+ and CD8+ repertoires, which had been sequenced separately. TCRdb reprocessed the public reads (quality trimming at Q25 with fastp, clone calling with MiXCR) and kept in-frame beta chains. Entries that share a CDR3 protein sequence are merged under the most common genes and DNA. For this entry, the V and J calls and clone size follow TCRdb and not the study's own pipeline. Recorded for this sample are roughly 140,000 distinct CDR3 sequences; 13% to 15% of them occurred a single time. The top ten clonotypes cover around 28% of the sample.

The trim is 2 bases for V and 7 bases for J, with a gap of 14 bases between the germline ends. The germline V gene provides CDR1 MGHRA and CDR2 YSYEKL. The CDR3 sequence holds 15 residues, the cysteine and phenylalanine included. The sequence is cut down to CDR3 DNA, 45 bases in frame from base 1. Paper-wide results and their limitations: The study covered only a couple of mild cases, and larger cohorts including severe cases with pre-infection samples were considered necessary. Clones that contracted from day 15 to 85 showed balanced CD4/CD8 phenotypes, whereas a second wave of clones that expanded from day 15 to 37 leaned towards CD4+. Contracting CD4+ clones appeared mostly in the CM and EM memory subsets, whereas CD8+ clones were enriched in EMRA. Some responding clones were detected in pre-infection memory, which suggested that pre-existing cross-reactive memory T cells had joined the SARS-CoV-2 response. SARS-CoV-2 specificity was not confirmed for the second-wave clones peaking on day 37.

The V gene is TRBV4-1 and the J gene is TRBJ1-4; tentative D gene TRBD1, with 5 bases matching. The sequenced sample was PBMCs or a T cell subset sorted from them (not recorded which). This clonotype originated in an adult woman who had mild COVID-19 (a few samples of this study predate the infection). The sample titles of this study are shuffled in the database, so cell type and time point are left out; the donor was told from shared clones. This receptor carries the CDR3 CASSQFASQGEKLFF. The sequenced DNA is TGCGCCAGCAGCCAATTCGCCTCCCAGGGTGAAAAACTGTTTTTT.